These 10 T cell receptor beta chains share one sample of origin, sequenced in a study of beta chain features in type 1 diabetes listed by TCRdb under 2018. Library preparation was by the immunoSEQ multiplex PCR assay. The entire isolated RNA was reverse transcribed using the High Capacity cDNA Reverse Transcription Kit, and thus expressed TCRB transcripts were sequenced. TCRdb took over this immuneACCESS table, retaining in-frame rearrangements with V and J assigned. Such tables are incomplete; in checked studies, under half of the missing clones stem from an unresolved V gene, and the remainder is unexplained. The sample table shows hundreds of thousands of clones, and about a sixth are seen once. The ten most abundant clones make up about 0.097% of the sample. The sequencing input was naive CD4+ T cells from blood. Sample cell subset or site, as interpreted from the label and publication: true naive CD4+ T cells. These receptors all stem from a man aged 18 to 29 in good health.

This chain uses TRBV28 with TRBJ2-7; D perhaps matches TRBD2 (5 bases). V was shortened by 4 bases and J by 0 bases, with 13 bases between the two germline ends. Germline V lookup: CDR1 MDHEN, CDR2 SYDVKM. The CDR3 extends over 15 amino acids. The CDR3 DNA is TGTGCCAGCAGTTCGTCTCCGGGATCCTCCTACGAGCAGTACTTC. It codes for CASSSSPGSSYEQYF.

This clone was observed a few times. The V call is TRBV7-2, the J call TRBJ2-3; D gene uncertain. The germline V gene encodes CDR1 SGHTA and CDR2 FQGNSA. V gave up 1 base and J gave up 11 bases, with 13 bases separating them. The CDR3 covers 13 residues. The CDR3 DNA is TGTGCCAGCAGCTTAGGGGCGACGGCCGGGCAGTATTTT. Residues: CASSLGATAGQYF.

The sample holds a few counts of this clone. Sequence at one end of the junction differs from germline and may be a read error. The DNA for the CDR3 is TGTGCTAGCAGTATGGGGACACCTCAAACCGGGGAGCTGTTTTTT. This translates into CASSMGTPQTGELFF. V is TRBV7-7 and J is TRBJ2-2; tentatively, D is TRBD1 (6 bases). Germline loops: CDR1 SSHAT, CDR2 FNYEAQ (reference sequence). The CDR3 length is 15 residues.

This clone appeared a few times. This sequence joins TRBV13 and TRBJ1-2; 9 bases map to TRBD1. The length of the CDR3 is 14 residues. Looked up from germline, CDR1 is PRHDT and CDR2 is FYEKMQ (reference sequence). Trimming removed 5 bases from V and 6 bases from J; junction bases left unmatched: 7. Written as DNA, the CDR3 is TGTGCCAGCAGCCACCGGGACAGGGATGATGGCTACACCTTC. Amino acids: CASSHRDRDDGYTF.

The gene calls are TRBV2 and TRBJ2-7; 12 bases line up with TRBD1. The CDR3 runs 14 residues. The V gene's germline CDR1 is SNHLY and CDR2 FYNNEI. V lost 7 bases to trimming and J lost 6 bases; unmatched junction nucleotides: 7. CDR3 DNA: TGTGCCAGCACTCGGGGACAGGGGGCAACCGAGCAGTACTTC. This gives the protein CASTRGQGATEQYF.

The CDR3 region is CASSFRWSGSGYTF. In nucleotides, the CDR3 is TGTGCCAGCAGTTTTAGATGGTCGGGTTCGGGCTACACCTTC. The chain employs TRBV27 and TRBJ1-2; no firm D call. The CDR3 totals 14 residues. Germline V gene sequence: CDR1 MNHEY, CDR2 SMNVEV (reference sequence). V lost 3 bases and J lost 8, with 16 bases in between.

The genes are TRBV15 and TRBJ1-1; D remains ambiguous. The CDR3 runs 13 residues. Germline assignment: CDR1 LNHNV and CDR2 YYDKDF (reference sequence). Trimming took 9 bases from V and 5 from J, leaving 16 bases between them. The CDR3 protein is CATRGWAGTEAFF. The CDR3 DNA reads TGTGCCACACGAGGGTGGGCCGGGACTGAAGCTTTCTTT.

V is TRBV18 and J is TRBJ2-3; D tentatively fits TRBD1 or TRBD2 (5 bases each). The germline gives CDR1 KGHSH, CDR2 LQKENI. The CDR3 is 15 amino acids. V lost 4 bases to trimming and J lost 1 base, with 12 bases between them. The CDR3 protein is CASSRDGAGTDTQYF. The CDR3 DNA sequence: TGTGCCAGCTCACGGGACGGGGCGGGCACAGATACGCAGTATTTT.

The table lists this clone with a few counts. The gene calls are TRBV5-1 and TRBJ2-2, with D perhaps matching TRBD1 (6 bases). This CDR3 spans 14 amino acids. Trimming removed 5 bases from V and 0 bases from J, with 8 bases in between. Looked up from germline, CDR1 is SGHRS and CDR2 is YFSETQ. CDR3 loop: CASRQGTNTGELFF. The DNA for the CDR3 is TGCGCCAGCAGACAGGGAACGAACACCGGGGAGCTGTTTTTT.

The chain carries TRBV18 and TRBJ2-7; 12 positions match TRBD2. With V trimmed by 3 bases and J by 2 bases, 8 bases remained unmatched. The CDR3 is made up of 17 amino acids. Per the germline V gene, CDR1 is KGHSH and CDR2 is LQKENI. As DNA, the CDR3 is TGTGCCAGCTCACCTGCGGACCTAGCGGGGGGGACCTACGAGCAGTACTTC. Protein sequence: CASSPADLAGGTYEQYF.